This passage covers 10 T cell receptor beta chains from one sample sequenced in a study of CD8 T cells in Susac syndrome. The RNA, roughly 0.45 to 1 ug, was put through reverse transcription using random hexamers. TCRdb called the immunoSEQ multiplex PCR reads again in MiXCR, with one record for every CDR3 protein. Of 300,000 or so distinct CDR3 sequences listed, roughly 94% are singletons. Sequencing was done on a sample of CD4+ T cells from PBMCs. The receptors originated from a human donor with multiple sclerosis.

The chain joins TRBV2 to TRBJ2-1, with D perhaps TRBD2 (6 bases). Germline CDR1 is SNHLY and CDR2 is FYNNEI. This CDR3 contains 15 residues. V was cut by 7 bases and J by 0 bases, with 13 bases left in between. Written as DNA, the CDR3 is TGTGCCAGCATGGGGGAGGAAAGCTCCTACAATGAGCAGTTCTTC. Its translation is CASMGEESSYNEQFF.

This chain links TRBV6-6 with TRBJ1-5; TRBD1 agrees at 9 bases. The V gene end was trimmed by 6 bases and the J gene end by 6 bases; junction bases not matched to a gene: 12. CDR1 is MNHNY, CDR2 SVGAGI, per germline (reference sequence). This CDR3 region has 16 residues. In DNA, the CDR3 is TGTGCCAGCAGCCCGGCACAGGGGGCGTTCATTCAGCCCCAGCATTTT. Encoded protein: CASSPAQGAFIQPQHF.

This chain joins TRBV12-3 or TRBV12-4 and TRBJ2-1, with 13 bases fitting TRBD2. The CDR3 is made up of 14 amino acids. J gave up 9 bases and V 8 bases, and 7 bases lay outside the gene matches. The CDR3 coding sequence is TGTGCCAGCCTGAGGACTAGCGGGAGATTTGAGCAGTTCTTC. Its translation is CASLRTSGRFEQFF.

The CDR3 nucleotides read TGTGCCAGCAGCCCCAAACAATACAACCCCTACGAGCAGTACTTC. This gives the protein CASSPKQYNPYEQYF. The chain joins TRBV3-1 to TRBJ2-7; D call uncertain. CDR3 length equals 15 residues. CDR1 and CDR2 (germline): LGHDT, YNNKEL (reference sequence). The V end lost 4 bases, the J end lost 2 bases, and 15 bases lay between the germline ends.

This rearrangement joins TRBV7-2 to TRBJ2-3, with 7 bases aligning to TRBD2. Germline-derived CDR1 and CDR2 are SGHTA and FQGNSA. This CDR3 spans 14 amino acids. Trimming cost V 4 bases and J 3 bases; bases outside gene matches: 4. CDR3 region: CASSYGLVTDTQYF. CDR3 nucleotides: TGTGCCAGCAGCTATGGACTAGTAACAGATACGCAGTATTTT.

The chain has TRBV6-6 and TRBJ2-3, with D possibly being TRBD1 or TRBD2 (6 bases each). Trimming removed 6 bases from V and 2 bases from J, with 9 bases in between. The germline gives CDR1 MNHNY, CDR2 SVGAGI (reference sequence). There are 13 residues in the CDR3. The CDR3 bases are TGTGCCAGCAGAACGGGGGCCACAGATACGCAGTATTTT. Encoded protein: CASRTGATDTQYF.

The chain uses TRBV7-3 and TRBJ2-2; the D call may be TRBD1 or TRBD2 (6 bases each). The CDR3 runs to 13 residues. Per germline, CDR1 SGHTA and CDR2 FQGTGA. V dropped 4 bases and J dropped 6 bases, with 9 bases sitting between them. The chain's CDR3 is CASSSRGPGELFF. The CDR3 DNA follows: TGTGCCAGCAGCTCCCGGGGGCCCGGGGAGCTGTTTTTT.

The V call is TRBV3-1, the J call TRBJ2-4; 9 nucleotides align to TRBD1. V gave up 0 bases and J gave up 7 bases; unmatched junction bases: 4. Germline V lookup: CDR1 LGHDT, CDR2 YNNKEL (reference sequence). This CDR3 contains 15 residues. The CDR3 region is CASSQDGTGINIQYF. As DNA, the CDR3 is TGTGCCAGCAGCCAAGATGGGACAGGGATCAACATTCAGTACTTC.

This clonotype was picked up one time. The chain has TRBV19 and TRBJ1-2; 10 bases are a match to TRBD1. Unmatched junction bases numbered 9, after V lost 6 bases and J lost 5 bases. The germline V gene encodes CDR1 LNHDA and CDR2 SQIVND (reference sequence). This CDR3 is built from 15 residues. CDR3 sequence (DNA): TGTGCCAGTAGGGGCCCACCGGGACAGGGGTATGGCTACACCTTC. Its protein is CASRGPPGQGYGYTF. The whole variable domain, remainder taken from reference TRBV19 and TRBJ1-2, is DGGITQSPKYLFRKEGQNVTLSCEQNLNHDAMYWYRQDPGQGLRLIYYSQIVNDFQKGDIAEGYSVSREKKESFPLTVTSAQKNPTAFYLCASRGPPGQGYGYTFGSGTRLTVV.

The V and J genes are TRBV11-3 and TRBJ2-5; 12 bases agree with TRBD2. Germline CDR1 is SGHNT and CDR2 is YENEEA. The CDR3 has 17 amino acids. Losses at the gene ends were 4 bases for V and 3 bases for J; bases not matched to a gene: 9. This chain's CDR3 is CASSSRTSSGGEETQYF. In nucleotides, the CDR3 is TGTGCCAGCAGCTCTCGAACCTCTAGCGGGGGGGAAGAGACCCAGTACTTC.